A selection of T cell receptor beta chains follows, all from one sample in a study of patients and donors after allogeneic stem cell transplantation. In TCRdb, the RT-PCR reads were re-called with MiXCR into one record per CDR3 protein. The table has about a million distinct CDR3 sequences, approximately 19% seen once; the top ten hold around 6%. Sequencing input: blood, either unsorted or a sorted T cell fraction (not recorded which). The receptors come from a human donor who was either an allogeneic HSCT recipient or a stem cell or donor lymphocyte infusion donor (not recorded which). It is not recorded whose cells these are; they may come from a transplant donor. The CDR3 runs from the conserved cysteine through the conserved F or W. Fields, in order: clone size, V gene, J gene, D gene, CDR3 DNA, CDR3 protein. D genes are given only for firm matches. Clone sizes are given selectively: once, few, many, or a class where the clone is expanded.

clone size: few
V gene: TRBV4-2
J gene: TRBJ1-4
D gene: .
CDR3 DNA: TGTGCCAGCAGCCTTCGGCAGGACGTGGCAACTAATGAAAAACTGTTTTTT
CDR3 protein: CASSLRQDVATNEKLFF

clone size: .
V gene: TRBV4-3
J gene: TRBJ1-2
D gene: TRBD1
CDR3 DNA: TGCGCCAGCAGCCCAGCTACAGGGGACGTTAACTATGGCTACACCTTC
CDR3 protein: CASSPATGDVNYGYTF

clone size: few
V gene: TRBV4-3
J gene: TRBJ2-2
D gene: .
CDR3 DNA: TGCGCCAGCAGCCAAGCGGTTGGTGGGGAGCTGTTTTTT
CDR3 protein: CASSQAVGGELFF

clone size: many
V gene: TRBV12-3/TRBV12-4
J gene: TRBJ1-5
D gene: .
CDR3 DNA: TGTGCCAGCAGTTTATACCCCGAGACAGTCAGCAATCAGCCCCAGCATTTT
CDR3 protein: CASSLYPETVSNQPQHF

clone size: .
V gene: TRBV18
J gene: TRBJ1-4
D gene: .
CDR3 DNA: TGTGCCAGCTCACCCCCGGGCAGACAAAATGAAAAACTGTTTTTT
CDR3 protein: CASSPPGRQNEKLFF

clone size: few
V gene: TRBV5-1
J gene: TRBJ2-5
D gene: .
CDR3 DNA: TGCGCCAGCAGCTTGCGGTCTGGGGGGGAGACCCAGTACTTC
CDR3 protein: CASSLRSGGETQYF

clone size: .
V gene: TRBV6-5
J gene: TRBJ1-2
D gene: TRBD1
CDR3 DNA: TGTGCCAGCAGTTACTCCGGACAGGGACATGGCTACACCTTC
CDR3 protein: CASSYSGQGHGYTF

clone size: .
V gene: TRBV4-2
J gene: TRBJ2-5
D gene: .
CDR3 DNA: TGTGCCAGCAGCCGGGGGGTGGACAGCCAAGAGACCCAGTACTTC
CDR3 protein: CASSRGVDSQETQYF

clone size: few
V gene: TRBV10-3
J gene: TRBJ2-1
D gene: TRBD1
CDR3 DNA: TGTGCCATCAGTGAGTCGACGGGACAGGAGTTCTTC
CDR3 protein: CAISESTGQEFF

clone size: .
V gene: TRBV4-1
J gene: TRBJ2-4
D gene: .
CDR3 DNA: TGCGCCAGCAGCCAAGACGCAACCAACTCGGGAAACATTCAGTACTTC
CDR3 protein: CASSQDATNSGNIQYF

clone size: .
V gene: TRBV20-1
J gene: TRBJ2-3
D gene: TRBD2
CDR3 DNA: TGCAGTGCCCGACTAGCGGGGCCTGCCGTAGATACGCAGTATTTT
CDR3 protein: CSARLAGPAVDTQYF

clone size: .
V gene: TRBV20-1
J gene: TRBJ1-4
D gene: .
CDR3 DNA: TGCAGTGCTAGAGGACAGCCAAATGAAAAACTGTTTTTT
CDR3 protein: CSARGQPNEKLFF

clone size: .
V gene: TRBV28
J gene: TRBJ2-4
D gene: TRBD1
CDR3 DNA: TGTGCCAGCAGTATAACCCGGGACAGGAGTAAAAACATTCAGTACTTC
CDR3 protein: CASSITRDRSKNIQYF

clone size: .
V gene: TRBV12-3/TRBV12-4
J gene: TRBJ1-2
D gene: TRBD1
CDR3 DNA: TGTGCCAGCATCGATGGGGGACAGGGGGACTATGGCTACACCTTC
CDR3 protein: CASIDGGQGDYGYTF

clone size: .
V gene: TRBV6-2/TRBV6-3
J gene: TRBJ1-1
D gene: TRBD1
CDR3 DNA: TGTGCCAGCAGTCGAGGGACAGGGGCGAACACTGAAGCTTTCTTT
CDR3 protein: CASSRGTGANTEAFF